This T cell receptor (beta chain) was retrieved from a study of blood T cell repertoires in COVID-19. Study as a whole: Samples came from the United States, Italy and Spain, spanning acute and convalescent COVID-19.

With 10 bases clipped from V and 10 bases from J, the junction kept 11 bases outside the gene matches. The CDR3 runs 13 residues. The germline V gene encodes CDR1 LNHDA and CDR2 SQIVND (reference sequence). Authors' processing steps: Using reference gene primer amplification, nucleated cell counts were estimated. Profiled with immunoSEQ multiplex PCR; TCRdb holds only in-frame clones, not every one. V and J calls and clone size are given by that table; D and trimming were obtained from the DNA. The sample has 150,000 to 200,000 clones; nearly 80% are singletons. The sequence was collected from a man aged 60 to 69 who had been exposed to COVID-19. The chain is built from TRBV19 and TRBJ1-4; 8 bases map to TRBD1. Sequencing input: PBMCs or T cells enriched from blood (not recorded which). The CDR3 DNA sequence: TGTGCCACCAGGACAGGGACCGTCGGAAAACTGTTTTTT. Its translation: CATRTGTVGKLFF.